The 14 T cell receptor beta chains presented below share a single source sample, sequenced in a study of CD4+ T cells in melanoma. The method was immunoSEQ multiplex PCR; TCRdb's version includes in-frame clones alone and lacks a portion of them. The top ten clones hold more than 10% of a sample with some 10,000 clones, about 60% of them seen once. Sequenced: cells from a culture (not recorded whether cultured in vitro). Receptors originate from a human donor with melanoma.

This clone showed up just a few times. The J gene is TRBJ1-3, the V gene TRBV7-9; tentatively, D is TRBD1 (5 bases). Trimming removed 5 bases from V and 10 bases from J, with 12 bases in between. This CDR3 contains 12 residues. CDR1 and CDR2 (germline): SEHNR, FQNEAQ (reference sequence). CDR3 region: CASSPRDSTIYF. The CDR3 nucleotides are TGTGCCAGCAGCCCCAGGGATTCTACCATATATTTT.

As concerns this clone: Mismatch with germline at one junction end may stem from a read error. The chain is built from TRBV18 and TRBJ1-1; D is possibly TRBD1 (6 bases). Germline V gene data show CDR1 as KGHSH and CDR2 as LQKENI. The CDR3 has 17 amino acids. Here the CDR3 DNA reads TGTGCCAGCTCACCTGCAGCAGGGGCCCAACTGAAGACTGAAGCTTTCTTT. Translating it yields CASSPAAGAQLKTEAFF.

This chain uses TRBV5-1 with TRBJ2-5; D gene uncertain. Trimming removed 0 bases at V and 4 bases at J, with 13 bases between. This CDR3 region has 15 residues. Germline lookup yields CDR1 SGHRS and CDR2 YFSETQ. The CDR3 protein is CASSLESLTLETQYF. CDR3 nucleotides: TGCGCCAGCAGCTTGGAGTCACTAACCCTAGAGACCCAGTACTTC.

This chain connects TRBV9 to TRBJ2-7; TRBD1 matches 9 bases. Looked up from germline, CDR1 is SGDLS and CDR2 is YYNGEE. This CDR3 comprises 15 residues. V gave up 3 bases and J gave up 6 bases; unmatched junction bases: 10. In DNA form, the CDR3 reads TGTGCCAGCAGCGCGACCGGGACAGGGATTGGCGAGCAGTACTTC. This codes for CASSATGTGIGEQYF.

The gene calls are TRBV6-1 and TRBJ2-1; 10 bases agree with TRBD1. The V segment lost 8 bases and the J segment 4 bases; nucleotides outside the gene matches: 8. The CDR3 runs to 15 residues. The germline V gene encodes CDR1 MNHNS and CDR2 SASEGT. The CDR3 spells CASPAGGQGYNEQFF. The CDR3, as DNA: TGTGCCAGCCCGGCGGGGGGACAGGGGTACAATGAGCAGTTCTTC.

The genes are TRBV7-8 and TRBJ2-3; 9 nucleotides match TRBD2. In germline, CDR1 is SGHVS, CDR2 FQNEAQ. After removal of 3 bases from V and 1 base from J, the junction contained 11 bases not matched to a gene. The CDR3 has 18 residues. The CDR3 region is CASSFRERGVRGTDTQYF. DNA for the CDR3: TGTGCCAGCAGCTTTAGGGAGCGGGGGGTAAGAGGCACAGATACGCAGTATTTT.

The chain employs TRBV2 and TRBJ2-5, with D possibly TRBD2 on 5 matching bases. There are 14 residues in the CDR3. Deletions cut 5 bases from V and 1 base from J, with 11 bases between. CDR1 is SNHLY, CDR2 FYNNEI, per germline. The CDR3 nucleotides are TGTGCCAGCAGTTTACCGGGGTCCCAAGAGACCCAGTACTTC. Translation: CASSLPGSQETQYF.

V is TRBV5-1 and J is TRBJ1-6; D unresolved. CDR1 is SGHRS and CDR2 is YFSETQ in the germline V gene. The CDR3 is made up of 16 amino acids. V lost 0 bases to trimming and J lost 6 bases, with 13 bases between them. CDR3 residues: CASSLDQVLSNSPLHF. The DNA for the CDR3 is TGCGCCAGCAGCTTGGACCAGGTGCTTTCTAATTCACCCCTCCACTTT.

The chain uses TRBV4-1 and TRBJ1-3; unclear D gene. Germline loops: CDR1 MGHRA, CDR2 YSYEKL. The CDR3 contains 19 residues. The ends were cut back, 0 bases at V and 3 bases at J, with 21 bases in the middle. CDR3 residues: CASSQDSLRGRRLGNTIYF. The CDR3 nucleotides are TGCGCCAGCAGCCAAGACTCGTTGCGAGGCAGGCGACTTGGAAACACCATATATTTT.

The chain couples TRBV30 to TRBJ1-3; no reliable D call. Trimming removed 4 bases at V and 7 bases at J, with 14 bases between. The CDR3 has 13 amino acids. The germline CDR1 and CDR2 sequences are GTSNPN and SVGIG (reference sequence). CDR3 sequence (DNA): TGTGCCTGGAACCGTTTCACTGCGAACACCATATATTTT. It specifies CAWNRFTANTIYF.

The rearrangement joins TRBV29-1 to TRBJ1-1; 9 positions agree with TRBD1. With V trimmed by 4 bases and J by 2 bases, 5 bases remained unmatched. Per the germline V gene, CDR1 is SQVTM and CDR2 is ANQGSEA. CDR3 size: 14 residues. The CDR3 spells CSVGMTGGNTEAFF. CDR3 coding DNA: TGCAGCGTTGGGATGACAGGGGGAAACACTGAAGCTTTCTTT.

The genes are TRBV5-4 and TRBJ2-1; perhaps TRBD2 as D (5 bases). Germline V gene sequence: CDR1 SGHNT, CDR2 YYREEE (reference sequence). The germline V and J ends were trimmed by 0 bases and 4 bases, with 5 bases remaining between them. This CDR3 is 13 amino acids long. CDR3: CASSLGLYNEQFF. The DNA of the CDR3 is TGTGCCAGCAGCTTGGGACTATACAATGAGCAGTTCTTC.

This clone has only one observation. The CDR3 sequence is CASRGLGTGELFF. In DNA, the CDR3 is TGTGCCAGCAGGGGGCTGGGCACCGGGGAGCTGTTTTTT. This chain connects TRBV6-6 to TRBJ2-2; tentative D call: TRBD1 (5 bases). V lost 6 bases to trimming and J lost 4 bases, with 9 bases between them. Germline-derived CDR1 and CDR2 are MNHNY and SVGAGI (reference sequence). CDR3 length: 13 residues.

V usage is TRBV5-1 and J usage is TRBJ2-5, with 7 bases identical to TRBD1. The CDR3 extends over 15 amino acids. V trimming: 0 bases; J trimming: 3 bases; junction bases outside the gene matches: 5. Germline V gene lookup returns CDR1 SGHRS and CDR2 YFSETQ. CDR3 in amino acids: CASSLVPGQKETQYF. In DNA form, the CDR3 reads TGCGCCAGCAGCTTGGTACCGGGACAGAAAGAGACCCAGTACTTC. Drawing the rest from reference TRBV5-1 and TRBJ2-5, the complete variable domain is KAGVTQTPRYLIKTRGQQVTLSCSPISGHRSVSWYQQTPGQGLQFLFEYFSETQRNKGNFPGRFSGRQFSNSRSEMNVSTLELGDSALYLCASSLVPGQKETQYFGPGTRLLVL.